This T cell receptor beta chain was obtained from a study of blood T cell repertoires in COVID-19. In the study overall: Both acute and convalescent COVID-19 samples were obtained from the United States, Italy and Spain. Nucleic acid was either cDNA or gDNA, and it came from T cells, B-cell-depleted T cells, or PBMCs.

Data came from immunoSEQ multiplex PCR; TCRdb stores just in-frame clones and leaves some out. The sample lists about 200,000 clones, approximately 90% occurring once. CDR3 length: 15 residues. Germline V lookup: CDR1 SEHNR, CDR2 FQNEAQ (reference sequence). The J segment lost 7 bases and the V segment lost 5 bases, leaving 9 bases of the junction unmatched. The sequenced sample consisted of peripheral blood. V usage is TRBV7-9 and J usage is TRBJ2-1; 9 bases fit TRBD1. This clonotype was obtained from a man aged 55 to 70 who had recovered from COVID-19. In nucleotides, the CDR3 is TGTGCCAGCAGCCCCCTGGGGACAGGGACGAATGAGCAGTTCTTC. Amino acids: CASSPLGTGTNEQFF.